This T cell receptor beta chain was recorded in a study of blood T cell repertoires in COVID-19. At the level of the study: Italy, Spain and the United States were the sources of the convalescent and acute COVID-19 samples. Nucleic acid was either cDNA or gDNA, and it came from T cells, B-cell-depleted T cells, or PBMCs.

Original handling: Reference gene primer amplification gave estimated nucleated cell counts. Profiled with immunoSEQ multiplex PCR; TCRdb holds only in-frame clones, not every one. V and J calls and clone size are those listed in that table; D and trimming were worked out from the DNA. The table lists about 110,000 clones, more than 75% of them singletons. Germline lookup yields CDR1 MGHDK and CDR2 SYGVNS. The V and J ends lost 3 bases and 5 bases, in that order; junction bases with no gene match: 5. The length of the CDR3 is 14 residues. This receptor was taken from a man aged 35 to 55 with acute or convalescent COVID-19. This rearrangement joins TRBV25-1 to TRBJ2-7, with TRBD1 identical over 9 bases. The sequenced material came from peripheral blood. The CDR3 region has the DNA TGTGCCAGCAGTGACCCGGGACAGGGCCACGAGCAGTACTTC. Amino acids: CASSDPGQGHEQYF.